This entry lists 7 T cell receptor beta chains sequenced from one sample in a study of blood T cell repertoires in COVID-19. Assay used: immunoSEQ multiplex PCR; TCRdb lists only in-frame clones, some missing. The data contain 40,000 or so clones, roughly 89% of them singletons. Sample: peripheral blood. All receptors derive from a human donor in a cohort sampled during active COVID-19.

This chain links TRBV7-9 with TRBJ1-1, with D uncertain. The V end lost 2 bases, the J end lost 5 bases, and 3 bases lay between the germline ends. Germline V CDR1 and CDR2: SEHNR, FQNEAQ (reference sequence). This CDR3 has 11 residues. This chain's CDR3 is CASSLSTEAFF. Written as DNA, the CDR3 is TGTGCCAGCAGCTTATCAACTGAAGCTTTCTTT. The full variable domain, its missing parts supplied by reference TRBV7-9 and TRBJ1-1, is DTGVSQNPRHKITKRGQNVTFRCDPISEHNRLYWYRQTLGQGPEFLTYFQNEAQLEKSRLLSDRFSAERPKGSFSTLEIQRTEQGDSAMYLCASSLSTEAFFGQGTRLTVV.

This clone was seen a handful of times. This chain connects TRBV4-1 to TRBJ1-2, with D maybe TRBD1 (6 bases). The V and J ends lost 1 base and 9 bases respectively, with 9 bases between them. CDR3 length: 12 amino acids. Germline-derived CDR1 and CDR2 are MGHRA and YSYEKL. The CDR3 sequence: CASSQVQGSYTF. CDR3 bases: TGCGCCAGCAGCCAAGTACAGGGCAGCTACACCTTC.

The chain is built from TRBV6-2 or TRBV6-3 and TRBJ1-1; 9 nucleotides line up with TRBD1. This CDR3 spans 13 amino acids. CDR1 is MNHEY, CDR2 SVGEGT, per germline. The trim removed 5 bases at V and 4 bases at J, leaving 2 bases unmatched. Here the CDR3 DNA reads TGTGCCAGCAGTCGGACAGGGGCCACTGAAGCTTTCTTT. It yields the protein CASSRTGATEAFF.

The gene calls are TRBV4-1 and TRBJ1-2, with D perhaps TRBD1 (5 bases). Trimming cost V 7 bases and J 3 bases, with 12 bases left between them. Germline V gene lookup returns CDR1 MGHRA and CDR2 YSYEKL. The CDR3 loop spans 13 amino acids. CDR3 DNA sequence: TGCGCCAGCACCCAGGCAGGGTACTATGGCTACACCTTC. Translating it yields CASTQAGYYGYTF.

This clone has just one count. This chain links TRBV25-1 with TRBJ2-7; D may be TRBD1 (5 bases). The CDR3 is made up of 13 amino acids. V shed 4 bases and J shed 7 bases, with 14 bases lying between them. Germline CDR1 reads MGHDK; CDR2 reads SYGVNS. The CDR3 sequence: CASSVKGFWEQYF. CDR3 DNA sequence: TGTGCCAGCAGTGTAAAGGGGTTCTGGGAGCAGTACTTC.

This chain joins TRBV5-8 and TRBJ1-5; 8 positions agree with TRBD1. This CDR3 comprises 15 residues. The germline CDR1 and CDR2 sequences are SGHTS and YDEGEE. V was clipped by 0 bases and J by 6 bases; unmatched bases: 5. The CDR3 reads CASSLGRTGIQPQHF. CDR3 nucleotide sequence: TGTGCCAGCAGCTTGGGACGGACAGGGATTCAGCCCCAGCATTTT.

This clone appeared a single time. The chain has TRBV12-3 or TRBV12-4 and TRBJ1-1, with D possibly being TRBD1 (5 bases). Trimming took 8 bases from V and 7 from J, leaving 11 bases between them. CDR3 size: 11 residues. DNA of the CDR3: TGTGCCAGCTGTAGGGGTTTTGAAGCTTTCTTT. It yields the protein CASCRGFEAFF.